These 25 T cell receptor beta chains came from one sample sequenced in a study of preoperative IRX-2 immunotherapy in early breast cancer. Clones were read by immunoSEQ multiplex PCR, and TCRdb kept only the in-frame ones, dropping some. The sample lists roughly 29,000 clones, around 91% occurring once. As to treatment: preoperative locoregional IRX-2 cytokine immunotherapy. This specimen was acquired from a patient treated with IRX-2 immunotherapy. These receptors were collected from a human donor with breast cancer.

V is TRBV19 and J is TRBJ2-1; 9 bases map to TRBD1. From germline, CDR1 is LNHDA and CDR2 SQIVND (reference sequence). V dropped 3 bases and J dropped 7; count of bases not matched to a gene: 7. There are 15 residues in the CDR3. The CDR3 DNA sequence: TGTGCCAGTAGTATTATCTGGACAGGGGATAATGAGCAGTTCTTC. It specifies CASSIIWTGDNEQFF.

This rearrangement joins TRBV19 to TRBJ2-1; 16 bases are a match to TRBD2. This CDR3 region has 15 residues. V trimming: 7 bases; J trimming: 7 bases; junction bases outside the gene matches: 4. In germline, CDR1 is LNHDA, CDR2 SQIVND (reference sequence). The CDR3, as DNA: TGTGCCAGTATTGGGACTAGCGGGGGGGAGAATGAGCAGTTCTTC. It encodes CASIGTSGGENEQFF.

CDR3 loop: CASSLGLKGNQPQHF. The CDR3 DNA sequence: TGTGCCAGCAGCTTGGGCCTGAAGGGGAATCAGCCCCAGCATTTT. The chain links TRBV5-8 to TRBJ1-5; a weak D match, TRBD1 (5 bases). The CDR3 loop spans 15 amino acids. The germline V gene has CDR1 SGHTS and CDR2 YDEGEE. Trimming removed 0 bases at V and 4 bases at J, with 11 bases between.

The chain links TRBV5-4 to TRBJ1-2, with 7 bases matching TRBD1. The germline V gene encodes CDR1 SGHNT and CDR2 YYREEE (reference sequence). This CDR3 region has 17 residues. Germline trimming cut 0 bases from V and 4 bases from J; bases unmatched to any gene: 12. The CDR3 DNA is TGTGCCAGCAGCTTGGGGGGGGAGGGGGCCCTTGGCTATGGCTACACCTTC. Its protein is CASSLGGEGALGYGYTF.

This clone was seen a single time. The J gene is TRBJ2-7, the V gene TRBV5-1; either TRBD1 or TRBD2 may fit D (5 bases each). CDR1 is SGHRS and CDR2 is YFSETQ in the germline V gene. This CDR3 region has 14 residues. Trimming took 8 bases from V and 0 from J, leaving 15 bases between them. The DNA of the CDR3 is TGCGCCAGTTTACCGGGACCGGCCTCCTACGAGCAGTACTTC. This translates into CASLPGPASYEQYF.

The CDR3 sequence: CASSLAQGPGYGYTF. DNA for the CDR3: TGTGCCAGCAGCTTAGCCCAGGGTCCGGGCTATGGCTACACCTTC. The V call is TRBV7-8, the J call TRBJ1-2, with D perhaps TRBD1 (5 bases). Germline V gene data show CDR1 as SGHVS and CDR2 as FQNEAQ. The CDR3 runs to 15 residues. Trimming left V 0 bases short and J 4 bases short, with 12 bases between.

The chain uses TRBV28 and TRBJ2-5, with D possibly matching TRBD1 (6 bases). The CDR3 has 15 residues. The V end lost 3 bases, the J end lost 3 bases, and 14 bases lay between the germline ends. Germline V CDR1 and CDR2: MDHEN, SYDVKM. The CDR3 here is CASSLGVGGKETQYF. In DNA form, the CDR3 reads TGTGCCAGCAGTTTGGGTGTAGGGGGAAAAGAGACCCAGTACTTC.

The V and J genes are TRBV19 and TRBJ1-5; tentative D call: TRBD1 (6 bases). Germline lookup yields CDR1 LNHDA and CDR2 SQIVND (reference sequence). CDR3 length: 14 residues. V was trimmed by 3 bases and J by 6 bases, leaving 12 bases between them. The CDR3 DNA reads as TGTGCCAGTAGTATCCCGGGCAGGGGTCAGCCCCAGCATTTT. The encoded protein is CASSIPGRGQPQHF. The whole variable domain, filled in from reference TRBV19 and TRBJ1-5, reads DGGITQSPKYLFRKEGQNVTLSCEQNLNHDAMYWYRQDPGQGLRLIYYSQIVNDFQKGDIAEGYSVSREKKESFPLTVTSAQKNPTAFYLCASSIPGRGQPQHFGDGTRLSIL.

This rearrangement joins TRBV18 to TRBJ1-1, with D unclear. V was pared by 6 bases and J by 3 bases, with 11 bases between. This CDR3 is built from 13 residues. The germline V gene encodes CDR1 KGHSH and CDR2 LQKENI. The DNA of the CDR3 is TGTGCCAGCTCTCCCGGGAGGGACACTGAAGCTTTCTTT. This encodes CASSPGRDTEAFF.

The chain recombines TRBV30 with TRBJ2-7; TRBD1 agrees at 7 bases. The CDR3 has 11 amino acids. Germline loops: CDR1 GTSNPN, CDR2 SVGIG (reference sequence). With 1 base clipped from V and 6 bases from J, the junction kept 0 bases outside the gene matches. The CDR3 region is CAWSDRGEQYF. The CDR3 coding sequence is TGTGCCTGGAGTGACAGGGGCGAGCAGTACTTC. Looking up the rest from reference TRBV30 and TRBJ2-7 gives the full variable domain: SQTIHQWPATLVQPVGSPLSLECTVEGTSNPNLYWYRQAAGRGLQLLFYSVGIGQISSEVPQNLSASRPQDRQFILSSKKLLLSDSGFYLCAWSDRGEQYFGPGTRLTVT.

The gene calls are TRBV27 and TRBJ2-1; weak D call: TRBD1 (6 bases). Germline-derived CDR1 and CDR2 are MNHEY and SMNVEV (reference sequence). V was pared by 2 bases and J by 5 bases, with 13 bases between. The CDR3 extends over 15 amino acids. The CDR3 bases are TGTGCCAGCAGTTTACGGACAGCTCTTAACAATGAGCAGTTCTTC. Translated: CASSLRTALNNEQFF.

The V and J genes are TRBV10-3 and TRBJ2-5; 7 bases are a match to TRBD1. This CDR3 contains 13 residues. Germline V gene data show CDR1 as ENHRY and CDR2 as SYGVKD. V was clipped by 6 bases and J by 5 bases; unmatched bases: 6. This chain's CDR3 is CAIRVTGLETQYF. Here the CDR3 DNA reads TGTGCCATCAGAGTGACAGGGCTGGAGACCCAGTACTTC.

The chain joins TRBV2 to TRBJ1-2, with D unclear. Germline CDR1 reads SNHLY; CDR2 reads FYNNEI. The CDR3 has 14 amino acids. The V gene lost 7 bases and the J gene lost 0 bases, with 12 bases spanning the gap. The CDR3 protein is CASNRPPANYGYTF. The CDR3 DNA follows: TGTGCCAGCAACCGGCCCCCTGCTAACTATGGCTACACCTTC.

This sequence joins TRBV29-1 and TRBJ2-2; D could derive from TRBD1 or TRBD2 (6 bases each). The V gene's germline CDR1 is SQVTM and CDR2 ANQGSEA. There are 15 residues in the CDR3. Trimming took off 4 bases at V and 2 bases at J, with 14 bases between the two ends. CDR3 bases: TGCAGCGTTGGGGGGGACAAACAAAACACCGGGGAGCTGTTTTTT. Translating gives CSVGGDKQNTGELFF.

The genes are TRBV7-9 and TRBJ2-7; 7 bases fit TRBD1. The CDR3 consists of 15 residues. Germline V gene lookup returns CDR1 SEHNR and CDR2 FQNEAQ (reference sequence). J was trimmed by 6 bases and V by 5 bases; bases with no gene match: 13. The CDR3 DNA is TGTGCCAGCAGCCTACGGACAGGTCAGACGATCGAGCAGTACTTC. Translation gives CASSLRTGQTIEQYF.

The rearrangement joins TRBV7-2 to TRBJ2-4; 7 nucleotides match TRBD2. The CDR3 has 14 amino acids. Germline CDR1 reads SGHTA; CDR2 reads FQGNSA. V gave up 5 bases and J gave up 6 bases; unmatched junction bases: 7. This chain's CDR3 is CASSPGGSLNIQYF. CDR3 DNA sequence: TGTGCCAGCAGCCCCGGCGGGAGTTTAAACATTCAGTACTTC.

This clone has just one count. The CDR3 nucleotides are TGTGCCAGCAGCGGAGGCACCGGGGAGCTGTTTTTT. Its protein product is CASSGGTGELFF. The rearrangement links TRBV7-9 to TRBJ2-2, with a possible D match to TRBD2 (5 bases). The V end lost 5 bases, the J end lost 4 bases, and 5 bases lay between the germline ends. The V gene's germline CDR1 is SEHNR and CDR2 FQNEAQ (reference sequence). This CDR3 has 12 amino acids.

V gene TRBV2 combines with J gene TRBJ1-4, with D tentatively TRBD1 (5 bases). Germline CDR1 is SNHLY and CDR2 is FYNNEI. The CDR3 runs 12 residues. V was clipped by 2 bases and J by 7 bases, with 5 bases between them. CDR3 residues: CASSEQGEKLFF. The CDR3 bases are TGTGCCAGCAGTGAACAGGGTGAAAAACTGTTTTTT.

The V gene is TRBV6-6, the J gene TRBJ2-2, with TRBD1 matching over 9 bases. The CDR3 totals 15 residues. Germline V CDR1 and CDR2: MNHNY, SVGAGI (reference sequence). V shed 5 bases, J shed 5 bases, and the junction held 6 bases outside the gene matches. The CDR3 region is CASSDSGTGTGELFF. CDR3 nucleotides: TGTGCCAGCAGTGATTCCGGGACAGGGACCGGGGAGCTGTTTTTT.

J is TRBJ2-2 and V is TRBV28; 8 nucleotides align to TRBD1. Germline V gives CDR1 MDHEN, CDR2 SYDVKM. The CDR3 has 15 residues. The V segment lost 6 bases and the J segment 1 base; nucleotides outside the gene matches: 4. Here the CDR3 DNA reads TGTGCCAGCAGCCCAGGACAGGGGAACACCGGGGAGCTGTTTTTT. This sequence encodes CASSPGQGNTGELFF.

This clone was recorded once. The V call is TRBV5-4, the J call TRBJ1-1; possibly TRBD1 for D (6 bases). V was shortened by 0 bases and J by 1 base, with 10 bases between the two germline ends. The germline V gene encodes CDR1 SGHNT and CDR2 YYREEE (reference sequence). The CDR3 runs 15 residues. CDR3 DNA: TGTGCCAGCAGCTTGGGAGGCAGGGGGAACACTGAAGCTTTCTTT. Its protein product is CASSLGGRGNTEAFF.

J is TRBJ2-2 and V is TRBV6-4, with 11 bases aligning to TRBD1. Germline V gene lookup returns CDR1 MRHNA and CDR2 SNTAGT. The V gene end was trimmed by 5 bases and the J gene end by 2 bases; junction bases not matched to a gene: 7. There are 17 residues in the CDR3. In DNA, the CDR3 is TGTGCCAGCAGTCGGACAGGGGGCGGTATAAACACCGGGGAGCTGTTTTTT. Translating it yields CASSRTGGGINTGELFF.

The gene calls are TRBV5-1 and TRBJ2-5; D remains ambiguous. The end of the DNA is better explained by TRBJ2-7, so the J call may be wrong. Germline V lookup: CDR1 SGHRS, CDR2 YFSETQ. CDR3 length: 14 amino acids. This CDR3 reads CASSDNSVTGEQYF. The CDR3 DNA follows: TGCGCCAGCAGCGACAACAGCGTTACGGGCGAGCAGTACTTC.

This chain uses TRBV7-2 with TRBJ2-6; D possibly uses TRBD1 or TRBD2 (5 bases each). CDR3 length: 17 residues. The germline gives CDR1 SGHTA, CDR2 FQGNSA. The V and J ends lost 2 bases and 0 bases respectively, with 11 bases between them. DNA for the CDR3: TGTGCCAGCAGCTTATCGGGGACCCCCTCTGGGGCCAACGTCCTGACTTTC. Protein product: CASSLSGTPSGANVLTF.

J is TRBJ1-6 and V is TRBV7-2; TRBD1 aligns across 7 bases. There are 14 residues in the CDR3. The V gene end was trimmed by 4 bases and the J gene end by 9 bases; junction bases not matched to a gene: 6. Germline lookup yields CDR1 SGHTA and CDR2 FQGNSA. CDR3 sequence reads: CASSSLTGLSPLHF. In DNA form, the CDR3 reads TGTGCCAGCAGCTCCCTGACAGGGCTTTCACCCCTCCACTTT.